This T cell receptor (beta chain) was obtained from a study of blood T cell repertoires in COVID-19. Generated by immunoSEQ multiplex PCR, the TCRdb table keeps only in-frame clones and is missing some. The table records 56,000 or so clones, around nine tenths of them present only once. Per the germline V gene, CDR1 is SGHTA and CDR2 is FQGTGA. V was pared by 2 bases and J by 3 bases, with 13 bases between. The length of the CDR3 is 16 residues. There are a few counts of this clone. Sequenced input: peripheral blood. The chain carries TRBV7-3 and TRBJ2-2; D is possibly TRBD1 (5 bases). The TCR sequence derives from a man in his forties or fifties with acute or convalescent COVID-19. The CDR3 sequence is CASSLFGQGYTGELFF. CDR3 sequence (DNA): TGTGCCAGCAGCTTATTCGGCCAGGGATACACCGGGGAGCTGTTTTTT.